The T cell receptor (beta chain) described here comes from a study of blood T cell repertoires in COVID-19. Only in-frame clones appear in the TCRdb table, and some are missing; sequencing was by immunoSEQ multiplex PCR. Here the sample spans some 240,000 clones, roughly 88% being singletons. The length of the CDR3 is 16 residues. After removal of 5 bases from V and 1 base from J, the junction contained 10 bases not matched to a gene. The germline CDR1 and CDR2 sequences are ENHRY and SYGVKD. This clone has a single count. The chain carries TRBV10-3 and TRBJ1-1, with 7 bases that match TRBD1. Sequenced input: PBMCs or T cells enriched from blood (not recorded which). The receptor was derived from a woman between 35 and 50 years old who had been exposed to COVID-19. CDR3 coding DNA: TGTGCCATCAGTCCAACTAGGGGACAGAGGAACACTGAAGCTTTCTTT. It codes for CAISPTRGQRNTEAFF.